This entry concerns a single T cell receptor beta chain. This clone's antigen is unknown. No much larger clone exists at a distance of one base, and base qualities are not known. The cohort consisted of some 670 healthy bone marrow donors. Cohort members were all nominally healthy when sampled, although unrecorded immune exposures were likely present. The donor was CMV seronegative and belonged to the group of 352 seronegative cohort members. A peripheral blood sample was provided by each donor, and peripheral blood mononuclear cells were used for TCR beta sequencing. Genomic DNA was extracted from the blood cell samples with the Qiagen DNeasy Blood Extraction Kit. The sample comes from a study of cytomegalovirus exposure and HLA in healthy donors (dated by TCRdb to the late 2010s). Regarding the research as a whole: An earlier analysis of some 550 of the donors reported approximately 270 Gb of sequence data and around 120 million unique TCR beta sequences from some 180 million T cells. All discovery cohort repertoires had been generated using a single sequencing platform. Typing coverage differed by locus: A, B, C, DRB1 and DQB1 were typed in about 629-640 donors, DQA1 in about 550, DPA1 in 600 to 610, and DPB1 in approximately 450. In addition to the first cohort of roughly 670 subjects, a separate validation cohort of approximately 120 different subjects was used. An early release covering roughly 600 HLA-typed donors comprised 300 to 350 gigabases of sequencing data and around 80 million unique TCR sequences. Rather than using new phenotypic data, the later analysis identified candidate immune exposures from TCR beta sequences and from how often those sequences occurred across donors. Donor age, sex, ethnicity and CMV serostatus were compiled together with the repertoire data. The study used immunosequencing to profile the T cell repertoires of several hundred subjects and linked those repertoires to cytomegalovirus serostatus. In a later genetic analysis, genome-wide SNP genotypes for about 65% of the 666 donors were used, and that subset was treated as a discovery cohort. The genetic ancestry cluster associated with self-reported Caucasian donors included over 80% of the 398 genotyped donors. Roughly 5 DR-DQ haplotypes were handled as single units for association and clustering because linkage in the cohort was strong. Both class I and class II loci were covered by HLA typing, at four-digit resolution. High-throughput TCR immunosequencing, statistical association of individual TCRs with disease status, and machine learning were combined to predict cytomegalovirus infection status. To study patterns of TCR occurrence, a later analysis re-analyzed previously published TCR beta repertoires from 700 or so donors and added high-resolution HLA genotyping. The study aimed to test whether cataloging public T cell receptors could reveal signatures of past pathogen exposure. Among roughly 400 genotyped donors of the cohort, an average of approximately 240,000 unique TCR beta nucleotide sequences was sequenced per donor, of which 15% to 20% were non-productive. To decide whether each TCR beta V gene segment behaved as functional or pseudogenic, an earlier analysis of some 540 of the donors relied on high-throughput TCR beta sequencing.

Libraries were made using the immunoSEQ multiplex PCR assay. For the multiplex PCR, a mixture combining 60 forward primers for TCR Vbeta segments and 13 reverse primers for TCR Jbeta segments was used. A multiplex PCR assay on genomic DNA amplified the CDR3 region of rearranged TCR beta genes. Amplified TCR beta libraries were sequenced as 87-base-pair reads on the Illumina HiSeq System. For the original study's pipeline: A later analysis tallied around 82 million unique TCR beta chains across the 666 repertoires, and approximately 11 million of those chains were shared by two or more donors. A nearest-neighbor algorithm error-corrected the raw reads and collapsed the reads into unique sequences, merging closely related sequences to remove PCR and sequencing errors. To assign V, D and J gene segments, CDR3 sequences were aligned to IMGT reference sequences. For a sequence to be retained, at least a six-nucleotide match to both a V gene segment and a J gene segment was required. Rearrangements were called productive when the CDR3 lacked stop codons and stayed in frame with V and J; all others were non-productive. Following IMGT convention, CDR3 was defined as the stretch from the second conserved V-encoded cysteine up to the conserved J-encoded phenylalanine. The earlier analysis of around 640 of the donors excluded sequences that lacked an unambiguous match to a single V gene segment. An earlier analysis of roughly 590 of the donors called V segments functional above 56.7% productive rearrangements and segregating when the between-donor standard deviation exceeded 5%. To diagnose cytomegalovirus status from the catalog of TCR beta chain sequences, a statistical classification framework was built. In a later analysis, V and J genes were assigned by comparing TCR nucleotide sequences against IMGT/GENE-DB human TR gene sequences. A later analysis assigned CDR3 sequences and most-parsimonious VDJ recombination scenarios with the TCRdist pipeline. In a later analysis, each TCR beta chain was defined by its CDR3 amino acid sequence together with its V-gene family, and reads lacking a unique V-gene family were excluded. As a way to deal with suspected cross-contamination and a sequencing artifact, a later analysis dropped 450 to 600 nucleotide sequences that were highly shared and had low generation probability. In a later analysis, a clonal expansion index for each public chain was calculated from normalized within-repertoire ranks of inferred template counts. In a later analysis, generation probabilities were computed using a VDJ recombination model fitted to out-of-frame rearrangements, and the results were checked against IGoR. Hypergeometric tests were used in a later analysis to score TCR-TCR, TCR-HLA and TCR-CMV co-occurrence, with a repertoire-size bias correction applied to the TCR pairs. A later analysis estimated false discovery rates by permuting HLA or CMV assignments 20 times. In a later analysis, co-occurring TCRs were grouped using DBSCAN, with TCRdist sequence similarity added in when clustering inside HLA-allele-positive subsets. Repertoires with fewer than 30,000 or more than 120,000 public chains, plus five repertoires with anomalous nucleotide sharing, were excluded from co-occurrence clustering. TCRdb provides this immuneACCESS table in a form limited to in-frame rearrangements. Some clones are lacking; in checked studies, under half of them reflect an unresolved V gene, and why the rest are absent is not known. V and J calls and clone size are as listed in that table; D and trimming were resolved from the DNA. Here the sample has some 140,000 clones; 75% to 80% occur a single time. The ten largest clones capture roughly 0.99% of the sample.

The study at large found these results: According to a later analysis, TCR association rates differed among HLA loci, with DRB1 alleles showing the most associated TCRs and HLA-C alleles showing the fewest. The sequencing pipeline was judged likely to have produced a cluster of highly shared sequence variants as a technical artifact. A further reported finding was that TCR beta sequences accurately predicted the HLA-A and HLA-B alleles for most subjects in the first cohort. The study listed 150 to 200 TCR beta chains as associated with cytomegalovirus. In an earlier analysis of some 550 of the donors, most TCR beta V segments were observed in productive rearrangements about 87% or about 30% of the time, broadly matching IMGT annotations. Across donors, most TCR sequences were observed very rarely, whereas some public TCRs were present in many individuals. The classifier was reported to diagnose cytomegalovirus status with high specificity and sensitivity in both the original and validation cohorts. The authors suggested that the approach could potentially be extended to other disease states and immunological phenotypes. This cohort had only TCR beta chains sequenced, and the lack of alpha or paired-chain data limited which features could be detected. The earlier analysis of about 600 of the donors excluded some 15 rarely observed V segments, including chromosome 9 orphons, because counts were too low. HLA typing was unavailable for some donors at each locus, so association tests used only the typed subset. According to a later analysis, parvovirus B19, influenza, CMV and Epstein-Barr virus appeared linked to several top co-occurrence clusters. According to a later genetic analysis, donors in an Asian-associated ancestry cluster had fewer N-insertions in productive TCRs than the roughly 670-donor mean. For the cohort, immune exposure information was limited to CMV serostatus. An association between a missense DCLRE1C variant and V-gene and J-gene trimming of TCR beta chains was found in a later genetic analysis and replicated in an independent cohort. According to a later analysis, most CMV-associated TCR beta chains appeared to be HLA-restricted, and the HLA associations seemed to be driven largely by CMV exposure. When HLA alleles, especially DR and DQ, strongly co-occurred, attributing TCR associations to individual alleles was difficult. Compared with equally common non-associated chains, HLA-associated TCR beta chains in a later analysis were more clonally expanded and had lower generation probabilities. A few of the identified cytomegalovirus-associated TCR beta chains were confirmed in vitro to be specific for cytomegalovirus antigens. A later analysis associated about 18,000 TCR beta sequences with specific HLA alleles at a false discovery rate of 0.05. Correlated functional status among segregating V segments might reflect linkage disequilibrium, but an unknown experimental factor could not be ruled out. Sequencing depth was assumed to be roughly uniform across donors in the presence/absence analyses, though that assumption may not hold.

Sequencing was done on a sample of PBMCs. The receptor comes from a male donor in good health and CMV-seronegative.

DNA sequence: TGTGCCAGCAGCCGAGGGGGCCATGAGCAGTTCTTC. This is translated as CASSRGGHEQFF. The chain joins TRBV5-4 to TRBJ2-1; TRBD1 matches 7 bases in the middle. Sequences SGHNT (CDR1) and YYREEE (CDR2) are obtained from the germline V gene (reference sequence). Trimmed from V: 4 bases; trimmed from J: 8 bases; junction bases lacking a gene match: 3. Including cysteine and phenylalanine, the CDR3 has 12 amino acids. Just CDR3 DNA is preserved here, 36 bases in frame from base 1.